These T cell receptor beta chains were read from a single sample in a study of blood T cell repertoires in COVID-19. Using immunoSEQ multiplex PCR, the repertoire was profiled, and TCRdb retains in-frame clones only, with some absent. The sample consists of under 130,000 clones, roughly 88% of them appearing once. The specimen sequenced was peripheral blood. These receptors were taken from a human donor in a cohort sampled during active COVID-19. Each CDR3 is given with its conserved first and last residue. D genes are given only for firm matches. Part of the rows lack a size; the others show once, few, many or a class for expanded clones.

size: -
V: TRBV9
J: TRBJ2-5
D: -
CDR3: CASSDRVQETQYF
DNA: TGTGCCAGCAGCGACAGGGTCCAAGAGACCCAGTACTTC

size: -
V: TRBV12-3/TRBV12-4
J: TRBJ1-2
D: -
CDR3: CASCRSNYGYTF
DNA: TGTGCCAGTTGCCGGTCGAACTATGGCTACACCTTC

size: -
V: TRBV28
J: TRBJ1-3
D: -
CDR3: CASSPWAVQNGNTIYF
DNA: TGTGCCAGCAGCCCTTGGGCAGTCCAAAACGGAAACACCATATATTTT

size: -
V: TRBV7-2
J: TRBJ1-2
D: -
CDR3: CASSLGAFYGYTF
DNA: TGTGCCAGCAGCTTAGGCGCGTTCTATGGCTACACCTTC

size: once
V: TRBV3-1/TRBV3-2
J: TRBJ1-1
D: -
CDR3: CASSPDQLVSNTEAFF
DNA: TGTGCCAGCAGCCCAGACCAACTGGTCTCGAACACTGAAGCTTTCTTT

size: -
V: TRBV19
J: TRBJ2-7
D: TRBD2
CDR3: CASSVLADSSYEQYF
DNA: TGTGCCAGTAGTGTACTAGCGGATAGCTCCTACGAGCAGTACTTC

size: -
V: TRBV9
J: TRBJ1-1
D: -
CDR3: CASSVAGHTEAFF
DNA: TGTGCCAGCAGCGTAGCAGGGCACACTGAAGCTTTCTTT

size: -
V: TRBV10-3
J: TRBJ1-4
D: -
CDR3: CAISERQAPSTNEKLFF
DNA: TGTGCCATCAGTGAGAGACAGGCCCCCTCTACTAATGAAAAACTGTTTTTT

size: once
V: TRBV27
J: TRBJ2-5
D: TRBD2
CDR3: CASSPRRGVETQYF
DNA: TGTGCCAGCAGTCCCCGTCGGGGGGTTGAGACCCAGTACTTC

size: -
V: TRBV7-2
J: TRBJ2-7
D: TRBD2
CDR3: CASSLTHSGRIHEQYF
DNA: TGTGCCAGCAGCTTAACCCATAGCGGGAGGATACACGAGCAGTACTTC

size: few
V: TRBV28
J: TRBJ2-2
D: -
CDR3: CASSFPPLWVGRRGTGELFF
DNA: TGTGCCAGCAGTTTCCCTCCCCTGTGGGTCGGACGGCGGGGCACCGGGGAGCTGTTTTTT